Listed below are T cell receptor beta chains from one sample, sequenced in a study of T cells in Graves' hyperthyroidism and ophthalmopathy. MiXCR was run by TCRdb on the multiplex PCR reads, yielding one entry per CDR3 protein. The data show over 200,000 distinct CDR3 sequences, 15% to 20% seen once. Source material: blood. The receptors derive from a man aged 45-65 years with Graves' hyperthyroidism. Each CDR3 is given with its conserved first and last residue. The D gene is left open where the match is weak. Some rows have no size entry. The others give once, few or many, or a class for an expanded clone.

. | . | TRBJ2-1 | TRBV7-9 | TGTGCCAGCAGCCCAGGCGCGGGGCAACCCTACAATGAGCAGTTCTTC | CASSPGAGQPYNEQFF
TRBD1 | few | TRBJ1-6 | TRBV28 | TGTGCCAGCAGCTTTTCCGGGACAGGTCTGGGCTCCTATAATTCACCCCTCCACTTT | CASSFSGTGLGSYNSPLHF
. | . | TRBJ1-2 | TRBV28 | TGTGCCAGCAGGCCCCCGGGACGGGCAGGAGGCTACACCTTC | CASRPPGRAGGYTF
TRBD1 | . | TRBJ2-1 | TRBV10-3 | TGTGCCATCAGTGACGAGGGGGCCGACAATGAGCAGTTCTTC | CAISDEGADNEQFF
. | many | TRBJ2-1 | TRBV19 | TGTGCCAGTAATGACGGGACACCCTACAATGAGCAGTTCTTC | CASNDGTPYNEQFF
. | many | TRBJ2-7 | TRBV12-3/TRBV12-4 | TGTGCCAGCTTAGGGTTCCACGAGCAGTACTTC | CASLGFHEQYF
TRBD2 | many | TRBJ2-7 | TRBV7-9 | TGTGCCAGCAGCTCTGGGGGGACTAGAGCCTACGAGCAGTACTTC | CASSSGGTRAYEQYF
. | . | TRBJ1-1 | TRBV20-1 | TGCAGTGCTAGAGTTCCGCACACTGAAGCTTTCTTT | CSARVPHTEAFF
. | many | TRBJ1-5 | TRBV20-1 | TGCAGTGCTAGAGAGACCCCGGGACAACGTCAGCCCCAGCATTTT | CSARETPGQRQPQHF
TRBD1 | many | TRBJ2-5 | TRBV20-1 | TGCAGTGCTAAGGACAGGGGGCTCGAGACCCAGTACTTC | CSAKDRGLETQYF
. | many | TRBJ1-1 | TRBV28 | TGTGCCAGCGGGGTGGCGAACACTGAAGCTTTCTTT | CASGVANTEAFF
TRBD1 | many | TRBJ2-3 | TRBV7-9 | TGTGCCAGCAGCCCTGGACAGGCCACAGATACGCAGTATTTT | CASSPGQATDTQYF
. | many | TRBJ2-7 | TRBV6-5 | TGTGCCAGCAGTTACTCGATTAGCGGAGGCTTCTCCTACGAGCAGTACTTC | CASSYSISGGFSYEQYF
TRBD1 | many | TRBJ2-3 | TRBV7-2 | TGTGCCAGCAGCCCCGACAGGGGCGGAGATACGCAGTATTTT | CASSPDRGGDTQYF
TRBD2 | many | TRBJ2-3 | TRBV7-2 | TGTGCCAGCAGCTCCCAGGCGGGGGGGGTGAATACGCAGTATTTT | CASSSQAGGVNTQYF
. | many | TRBJ2-1 | TRBV7-2 | TGTGCCAGCAGCTTAGCGCGAGATCGTGAGCAGTTCTTC | CASSLARDREQFF
. | many | TRBJ2-5 | TRBV12-3/TRBV12-4 | TGTGCCAGCAGTCAGGGGCCCTCCTCTTTCCAGTACTTC | CASSQGPSSFQYF
TRBD1 | many | TRBJ1-6 | TRBV2 | TGTGCCAGCAGTGAAGGGACAGGGAGTATGACACCCCTCCACTTT | CASSEGTGSMTPLHF
TRBD2 | . | TRBJ2-1 | TRBV28 | TGTGCCAGCGGTAGCGGGAGCGAAAATGAGCAGTTCTTC | CASGSGSENEQFF
. | many | TRBJ2-3 | TRBV12-3/TRBV12-4 | TGTGCCAGCCGCCGTGGGGGCCCCCTCACAGATACGCAGTATTTT | CASRRGGPLTDTQYF
. | many | TRBJ1-1 | TRBV30 | TGTGCCTGGAGTGTAGGGGGAGGGGGGAAGGCTTTCTTT | CAWSVGGGGKAFF
TRBD1 | many | TRBJ1-4 | TRBV7-2 | TGTGCCAGCAGCGAGGACAGGCGGGAAAAACTGTTTTTT | CASSEDRREKLFF
TRBD2 | . | TRBJ2-7 | TRBV12-3/TRBV12-4 | TGTGCCAGCAGATTCGCCGGGGGGGCCTACGAGCAGTACTTC | CASRFAGGAYEQYF
. | . | TRBJ1-3 | TRBV5-1 | TGCGCCAGCAGCTCGGAGCTGTTTGGAAACACCATATATTTT | CASSSELFGNTIYF
TRBD2 | many | TRBJ2-5 | TRBV7-9 | TGTGCCAGCAGCTTAGCGCTAGGGCTAGCGGGAGAGACCCAGTACTTC | CASSLALGLAGETQYF
TRBD1 | . | TRBJ2-3 | TRBV9 | TGTGCCAGCAGCGAGCAGGGGGAGGATACGCAGTATTTT | CASSEQGEDTQYF
. | many | TRBJ2-1 | TRBV28 | TGTGCCAGCAGTTTATTTTCGTCCAATGAGCAGTTCTTC | CASSLFSSNEQFF
TRBD1 | . | TRBJ2-7 | TRBV28 | TGTGCCAGCAGACTATCATCGGGACAGCCGTACTTC | CASRLSSGQPYF
. | . | TRBJ2-7 | TRBV4-2 | TGTGCCAGCAGCCAAATCGCTAACGAGCAGTACTTC | CASSQIANEQYF
. | . | TRBJ1-1 | TRBV3-1 | TGTGCCAGCAGCCAAGATACCTTCCAGGGAAGGACTGAAGCTTTCTTT | CASSQDTFQGRTEAFF
. | few | TRBJ1-2 | TRBV7-2 | TGTGCCAGCAGCTTGGGGCAACCCTATGGCTACACCTTC | CASSLGQPYGYTF
. | . | TRBJ2-1 | TRBV4-3 | TGCGCCAGCAGCCCCGGGTGGGATGGCTCCTACAATGAGCAGTTCTTC | CASSPGWDGSYNEQFF
. | many | TRBJ1-1 | TRBV30 | TGTGCCTGGAGTATCATGAACACTGAAGCTTTCTTT | CAWSIMNTEAFF
. | . | TRBJ2-7 | TRBV5-5 | TGTGCCAGCAGCCCCATCCGAGCGACATACCACTACGAGCAGTACTTC | CASSPIRATYHYEQYF
. | . | TRBJ2-6 | TRBV7-9 | TGTGCCGGCAGCTTAACCCGACAGACACCAAGCTCTGGGGCCAACGTCCTGACTTTC | CAGSLTRQTPSSGANVLTF
. | . | TRBJ2-7 | TRBV5-1 | TGCGCCAGCAGCTTGTCAGGGGGGGAGCAGTACTTC | CASSLSGGEQYF
. | few | TRBJ2-7 | TRBV6-2/TRBV6-3 | TGTGCCAGCACTACAGATCACACACTTACCTCCTACGAGCAGTACTTC | CASTTDHTLTSYEQYF
TRBD2 | . | TRBJ2-5 | TRBV5-1 | TGCGCCAGCAGCCCATCTCTACTAGCGGGAGTAGAGACCCAGTACTTC | CASSPSLLAGVETQYF
TRBD1 | many | TRBJ2-4 | TRBV28 | TGTGCCAGCAGGCAAGGGGGCGTCAAAAACATTCAGTACTTC | CASRQGGVKNIQYF
. | few | TRBJ2-7 | TRBV24-1 | TGTGCCACCAGCGGGAACTCCTACGAGCAGTACTTC | CATSGNSYEQYF
. | . | TRBJ2-2 | TRBV9 | TGTGCCAGCAGCGTAGTGGCGTCCTATGGGACCGGGGAGCTGTTTTTT | CASSVVASYGTGELFF
TRBD2 | . | TRBJ2-5 | TRBV7-2 | TGTGCCAGCAGCTCGCAGACTAGCGGGCTTAACTTC | CASSSQTSGLNF
TRBD2 | many | TRBJ2-2 | TRBV28 | TGTGCCAGCCAGAGCGGGGCCGCGGGTACCGGGGAGCTGTTTTTT | CASQSGAAGTGELFF
TRBD1 | . | TRBJ1-1 | TRBV5-1 | TGCGCCAGCAGCTTGGAAGGGACAGAGAACACTGAAGCTTTCTTT | CASSLEGTENTEAFF
TRBD1 | . | TRBJ2-7 | TRBV6-5 | TGTGCCAGCAGTTACCCGGGACAGGGTAGCGGCTACGAGCAGTACTTC | CASSYPGQGSGYEQYF
TRBD1 | . | TRBJ2-1 | TRBV4-3 | TGCGCCAGCAGCCAAGTCAGGTCAGGGACAGGGGGCTCCAATGAGCAGTTCTTC | CASSQVRSGTGGSNEQFF
. | many | TRBJ2-3 | TRBV7-8 | TGTGCCAGCAGCGGAGGGGTAGCGCACACAGATACGCAGTATTTT | CASSGGVAHTDTQYF
TRBD1 | few | TRBJ2-1 | TRBV3-1 | TGTGCCAGCAGCCAAGGTGACAGGGCTTACAATGAGCAGTTCTTC | CASSQGDRAYNEQFF
TRBD2 | many | TRBJ2-7 | TRBV11-2 | TGTGCCAGCAGCTTGGGTACTAGCGGAGCTTCCTACGAGCAGTACTTC | CASSLGTSGASYEQYF
. | few | TRBJ2-7 | TRBV29-1 | TGCAGCGTTGGACCCATACTACTAGGAAGGAACGAGCAGTACTTC | CSVGPILLGRNEQYF
. | few | TRBJ2-4 | TRBV4-1 | TGCGCCAGCAGCCAAGATCGGGCGGGGGCGGCCAAAAACATTCAGTACTTC | CASSQDRAGAAKNIQYF
. | many | TRBJ2-7 | TRBV12-3/TRBV12-4 | TGTGCCAGCAGTTTAGAAGGACACCACCCACCTCCCTACGAGCAGTACTTC | CASSLEGHHPPPYEQYF
TRBD1 | many | TRBJ1-6 | TRBV28 | TGTGCCAGCAGTTCGACGACAGGGTCTAACGGATCACCCCTCCACTTT | CASSSTTGSNGSPLHF